The clone carrying this TCR beta chain was seen only once. The data were obtained in a study of blood T cell repertoires in COVID-19. The assay was immunoSEQ multiplex PCR, and TCRdb's table has in-frame clones only and misses some. The table includes hundreds of thousands of clones, more than 75% detected once. This CDR3 is 15 amino acids long. The germline V gene encodes CDR1 SNHLY and CDR2 FYNNEI. With 3 bases clipped from V and 3 bases from J, the junction kept 5 bases outside the gene matches. The receptor comes from an older woman in a cohort exposed to, infected with or recovered from COVID-19 (not recorded which). J is TRBJ2-1 and V is TRBV2; 7 nucleotides agree with TRBD2. Source material: PBMCs or T cells enriched from blood (not recorded which). CDR3 nucleotides: TGTGCCAGCAGTGAGGGGACTATTATCTACAATGAGCAGTTCTTC. It yields the protein CASSEGTIIYNEQFF.